This T cell receptor beta chain was identified in a study of T-cell reconstitution after alpha-beta-depleted transplantation in children. Study findings and constraints: In patients about two months after transplant, alpha-beta T cells reportedly arose from several hundred expanded graft clones. Among T cells one year after transplant, newly produced cells accounted for most counts and diversity. Elevated TCRbeta diversity at day 60 was traced, in some patients, to surviving recipient T cells and thymic progenitors.

Molecular barcoding with unique molecular identifiers was used for the TCRbeta library. TCRdb passed the PCR reads through MiXCR, listing each CDR3 protein once. The sample includes 500,000 to 650,000 distinct CDR3 sequences, roughly 13% of them seen just once. This clonotype was counted a few times. The antigen is undetermined. V was cut by 2 bases and J by 0 bases, with 17 bases left in between. The CDR3 extends over 17 amino acids. The rearrangement links TRBV12-3 or TRBV12-4 to TRBJ2-7, with D perhaps matching TRBD1 (5 bases). The TCR sequence derives from a male patient younger than 18 who had a stem cell transplant for acute myeloid leukemia, so the T cells may come from the graft donor. The sample consisted of PBMCs, mostly from graft donor cells, taken 360 days after TCRalphabeta/CD19-depleted stem cell transplant. This CDR3 reads CASSLSETATFSYEQYF. The CDR3 DNA sequence: TGTGCCAGCAGTTTATCGGAGACAGCCACATTCTCCTACGAGCAGTACTTC.